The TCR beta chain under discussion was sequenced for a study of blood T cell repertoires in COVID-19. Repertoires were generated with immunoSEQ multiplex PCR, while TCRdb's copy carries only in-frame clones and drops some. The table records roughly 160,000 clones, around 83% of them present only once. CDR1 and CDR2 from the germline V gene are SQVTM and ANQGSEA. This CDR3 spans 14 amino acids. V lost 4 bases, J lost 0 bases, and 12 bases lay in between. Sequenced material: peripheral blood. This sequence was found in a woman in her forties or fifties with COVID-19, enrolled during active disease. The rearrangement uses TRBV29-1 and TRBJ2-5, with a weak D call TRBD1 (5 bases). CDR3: CSVASGWYQETQYF. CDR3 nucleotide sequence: TGCAGCGTTGCGTCAGGGTGGTACCAAGAGACCCAGTACTTC.